This record concerns one T cell receptor (beta chain) sequence. The data are from a study of T cell changes during pregnancy in multiple sclerosis. Generated by immunoSEQ multiplex PCR, the TCRdb table keeps only in-frame clones and is missing some. The repertoire holds about 93,000 clones, roughly 92% seen once, with approximately 2% in the top ten. The V segment lost 5 bases and the J segment 2 bases; nucleotides outside the gene matches: 1. From germline, CDR1 is LNHDA and CDR2 SQIVND (reference sequence). The CDR3 runs to 14 residues. The chain uses TRBV19 and TRBJ1-1; 11 bases map to TRBD1. The sequencing here drew on peripheral blood, taken after pregnancy. The clonotype comes from a female donor with multiple sclerosis, enrolled in a pregnancy study. Written as DNA, the CDR3 is TGTGCCAGTAGTTGGACAGGGGGCAACACTGAAGCTTTCTTT. This encodes CASSWTGGNTEAFF.